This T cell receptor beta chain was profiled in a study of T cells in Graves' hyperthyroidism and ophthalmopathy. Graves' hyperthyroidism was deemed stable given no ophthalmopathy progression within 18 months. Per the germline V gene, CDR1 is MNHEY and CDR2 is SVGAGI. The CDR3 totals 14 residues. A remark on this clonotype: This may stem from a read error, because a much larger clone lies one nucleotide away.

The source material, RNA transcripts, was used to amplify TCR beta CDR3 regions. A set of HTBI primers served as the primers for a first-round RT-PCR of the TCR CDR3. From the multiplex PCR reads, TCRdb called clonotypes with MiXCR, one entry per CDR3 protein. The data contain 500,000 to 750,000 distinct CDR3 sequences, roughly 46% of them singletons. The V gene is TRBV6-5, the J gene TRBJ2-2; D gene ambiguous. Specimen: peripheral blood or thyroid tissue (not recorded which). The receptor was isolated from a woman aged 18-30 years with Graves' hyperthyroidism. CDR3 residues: CAISYARRAGELFF. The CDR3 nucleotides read TGTGCCATCAGTTACGCCAGACGGGCCGGGGAGCTGTTTTTT.